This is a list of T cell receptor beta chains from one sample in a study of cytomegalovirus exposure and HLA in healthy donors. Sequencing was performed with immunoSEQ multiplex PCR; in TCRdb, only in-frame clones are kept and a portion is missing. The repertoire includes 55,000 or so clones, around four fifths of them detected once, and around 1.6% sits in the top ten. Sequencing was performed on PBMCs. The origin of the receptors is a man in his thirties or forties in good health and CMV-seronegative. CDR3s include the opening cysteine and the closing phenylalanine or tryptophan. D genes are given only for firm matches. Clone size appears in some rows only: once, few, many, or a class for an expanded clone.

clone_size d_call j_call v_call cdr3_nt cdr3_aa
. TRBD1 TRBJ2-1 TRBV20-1 TGCAGTGCTAACAGGGGCAATGAGCAGTTCTTC CSANRGNEQFF
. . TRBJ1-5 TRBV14 TGTGCCAGCAGTTTCAGGGGTCAGCCCCAGCATTTT CASSFRGQPQHF
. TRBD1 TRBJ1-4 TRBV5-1 TGCGCCAGCAGCCCCGGGACAGGGGGTGAAAAACTGTTTTTT CASSPGTGGEKLFF
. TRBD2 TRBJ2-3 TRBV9 TGTGCCAGCAGCGCCTCTAGCGGGGGCCCCACAGATACGCAGTATTTT CASSASSGGPTDTQYF
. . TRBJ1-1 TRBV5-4 TGTGCCAGCAGCCCTCTACTAGCAGGCACTGAAGCTTTCTTT CASSPLLAGTEAFF
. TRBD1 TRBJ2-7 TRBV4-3 TGCGCCAGCAGCCAAGATTTGACCGGGACAGCCTACGAGCAGTACTTC CASSQDLTGTAYEQYF
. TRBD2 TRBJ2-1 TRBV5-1 TGCGCCAGCAGCGCCGCCTTAGCGGGAGGGCGAAATGAGCAGTTCTTC CASSAALAGGRNEQFF
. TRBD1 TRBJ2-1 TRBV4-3 TGCGCCAGCAGCCACCGACAGGGACCACTAAATGAGCAGTTCTTC CASSHRQGPLNEQFF
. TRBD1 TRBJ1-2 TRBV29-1 TGCAGCGTTGTGGGACAGGGCCTATATGGCTACACCTTC CSVVGQGLYGYTF
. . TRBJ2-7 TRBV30 TGTGCCTGGGCCGGTGGGGGCCAGCAGTACTTC CAWAGGGQQYF
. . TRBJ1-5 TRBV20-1 TGCAGTGCTGGACTTCAGCCCCAGCATTTT CSAGLQPQHF
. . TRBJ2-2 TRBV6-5 TGTGCCAGCAGTTACGCCAGGGACACCGGGGAGCTGTTTTTT CASSYARDTGELFF
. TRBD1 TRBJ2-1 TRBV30 TGTGCCTGGAGCGGCCTAAAGGACAGGGTTACCTACAATGAGCAGTTCTTC CAWSGLKDRVTYNEQFF
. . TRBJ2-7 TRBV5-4 TGTGCCAGCAGCTTGCCAGGGGTCTACGAGCAGTACTTC CASSLPGVYEQYF
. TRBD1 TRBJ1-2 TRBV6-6 TGTGCCAGCAGTCCGACCGGGACAGGGGGCCTCTTCGGCTACACCTTC CASSPTGTGGLFGYTF
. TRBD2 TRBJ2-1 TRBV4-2 TGTGCCAGCAGCCAAGTAGCGGGGGAGGGGGATGAGCAGTTCTTC CASSQVAGEGDEQFF
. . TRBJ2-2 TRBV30 TGTGCCTGGAGTGTACGGGTGGTCACCGGGGAGCTGTTTTTT CAWSVRVVTGELFF
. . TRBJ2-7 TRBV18 TGTGCCAGCTCACCAGGGGGCCACGAGCAGTACTTC CASSPGGHEQYF
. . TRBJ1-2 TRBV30 TGTGCCTGGAGTGTACGAAAAGTGACAGAGAACTATGGCTACACCTTC CAWSVRKVTENYGYTF
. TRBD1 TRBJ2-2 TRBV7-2 TGTGCCAGCAGCTTAAGCCAGGGGGCAGTCGGGGAGCTGTTTTTT CASSLSQGAVGELFF
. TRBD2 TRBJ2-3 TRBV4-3 TGCGCCAGCAGCCAAGACTGGACTAGCGGGGGGGCCGATACGCAGTATTTT CASSQDWTSGGADTQYF
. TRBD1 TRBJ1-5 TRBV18 TGTGCCAGCTCACTCAAACAGGGGAATGATCAGCCCCAGCATTTT CASSLKQGNDQPQHF
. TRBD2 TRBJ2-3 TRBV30 TGTGCCTGGAGTCTACTAGCGGGGGGAATTGGTCAGCAGTATTTT CAWSLLAGGIGQQYF
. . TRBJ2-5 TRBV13 TGTGCCAGCAGCCCAAGCTCGGGGGAGACCCAGTACTTC CASSPSSGETQYF
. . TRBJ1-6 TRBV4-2 TGTGCCAGCAGCCAACCTCCCCCTTCCGTTAATTCACCCCTCCACTTT CASSQPPPSVNSPLHF
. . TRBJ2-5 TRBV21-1 TGTGCCAGCAGCAAAGGCAGGGAGGAGGAAGAGACCCAGTACTTC CASSKGREEEETQYF
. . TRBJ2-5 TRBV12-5 TGTGCTAGTGGCACCACAGTAACAAACTGGCAGACCCAGTACTTC CASGTTVTNWQTQYF
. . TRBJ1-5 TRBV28 TGTGCCAGCGTAAGTAGCTTCAATCAGCCCCAGCATTTT CASVSSFNQPQHF
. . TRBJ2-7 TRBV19 TGTGCCAGCGGAGGGGCAGGGACCGTCAAGCAGTACTTC CASGGAGTVKQYF
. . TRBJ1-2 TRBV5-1 TGCGCCAGCAGCTTGGAATCCGGACAATATGGCTACACCTTC CASSLESGQYGYTF
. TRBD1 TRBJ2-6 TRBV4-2 TGTGCCAGCAGCCAAGTCCCACAGGGGATCTCTGGGGCCAACGTCCTGACTTTC CASSQVPQGISGANVLTF
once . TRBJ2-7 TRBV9 TGTGCCAGCAGCGTAGAAACAGGGTCAAGCTCCTACGAGCAGTACTTC CASSVETGSSSYEQYF
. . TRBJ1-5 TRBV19 TGTGCCACTCGACAGTTCCATAGCAATCAGCCCCAGCATTTT CATRQFHSNQPQHF
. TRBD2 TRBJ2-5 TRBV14 TGTGCCAGCAGCCCAGGCGGGGGGCCGGGGACCCAGTACTTC CASSPGGGPGTQYF
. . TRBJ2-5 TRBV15 TGTGCCACCAGCAGAGATAGGAGACAGGAGTACTTC CATSRDRRQEYF
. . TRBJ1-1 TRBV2 TGTGCCAGCAGCCTAGCCAGGGGTAGCACTGAAGCTTTCTTT CASSLARGSTEAFF
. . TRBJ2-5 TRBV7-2 TGTGCCAGCAGCTTCGACGGGGGACCAGAGACCCAGTACTTC CASSFDGGPETQYF
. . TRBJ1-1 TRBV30 TGTGCCACCCGGGACATAAAGAACACTGAAGCTTTCTTT CATRDIKNTEAFF
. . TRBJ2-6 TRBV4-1 TGCGCCAGCAGTCTCGCGGAGGGGAGCTCTGGGGCCAACGTCCTGACTTTC CASSLAEGSSGANVLTF
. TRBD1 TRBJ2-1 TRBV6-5 TGTGCCAGCAGTTACCTTCGGACAGGGGGAAACAATGAGCAGTTCTTC CASSYLRTGGNNEQFF
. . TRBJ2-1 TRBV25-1 TGTGCCAGCAGTGATACAGAGAGCTCCTACAATGAGCAGTTCTTC CASSDTESSYNEQFF
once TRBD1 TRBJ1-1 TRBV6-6 TGTGCCAGCATTTACGGGACAGCGAACACTGAAGCTTTCTTT CASIYGTANTEAFF
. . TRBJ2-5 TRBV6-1 TGTGCCAGCAGGAGACTGGATATTCAAGAGACCCAGTACTTC CASRRLDIQETQYF
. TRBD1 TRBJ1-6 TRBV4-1 TGCGCCAGCAGCTATACTGACAGGGGAGGTTCACCCCTCCACTTT CASSYTDRGGSPLHF
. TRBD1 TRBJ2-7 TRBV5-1 TGCGCCAGCAGCTTGGGTGGGACAGGGGGCTCCTACGAGCAGTACTTC CASSLGGTGGSYEQYF
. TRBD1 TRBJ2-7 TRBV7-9 TGTGCCAGCAGCCGCGGGACAGGGGGCTACGAGCAGTACTTC CASSRGTGGYEQYF
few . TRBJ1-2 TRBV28 TGTGCCAGCAGTTTCCCCGGTGGCTACACCTTC CASSFPGGYTF
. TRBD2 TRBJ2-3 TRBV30 TGTGCCTGGAGTGTACTGGCGGGAGTGGGGGATACGCAGTATTTT CAWSVLAGVGDTQYF
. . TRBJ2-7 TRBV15 TGTGCCACCAGCAGGACGACTAGTTCGAAGTACTACGAGCAGTACTTC CATSRTTSSKYYEQYF
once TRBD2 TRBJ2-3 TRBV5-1 TGCGCCAGCAGCTCGACTAGCGGGGGGTTTGCTAGCACAGATACGCAGTATTTT CASSSTSGGFASTDTQYF
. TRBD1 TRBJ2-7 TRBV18 TGTGCCAGCTCACCAGGACAGGGAATCCGCGAGCAGTACTTC CASSPGQGIREQYF